The present T cell receptor (beta chain) was sequenced within a study of cytomegalovirus exposure and HLA in healthy donors. After removal of 5 bases from V and 7 bases from J, the junction contained 3 bases not matched to a gene. Germline values: CDR1 LNHDA, CDR2 SQIVND (reference sequence). The CDR3 loop spans 13 amino acids. As concerns this clone: As yet, its antigen is unknown.

Study-level findings and limits: In a later analysis, TCR association rates varied by HLA locus: DRB1 most, HLA-C fewest.

Primers: 60 Vbeta forward and 13 Jbeta reverse. The data were produced by immunoSEQ multiplex PCR, yet TCRdb's version contains in-frame clones alone and is incomplete. The data hold 60,000 to 95,000 clones, with around 84% observed a single time. The chain combines TRBV19 with TRBJ2-2; 8 positions agree with TRBD1. This clonotype was obtained from a woman aged 40 to 55 in good health and CMV-seropositive. Material: PBMCs. CDR3 sequence reads: CASSGQGYGELFF. The CDR3 DNA follows: TGTGCCAGTAGTGGACAGGGATACGGGGAGCTGTTTTTT.